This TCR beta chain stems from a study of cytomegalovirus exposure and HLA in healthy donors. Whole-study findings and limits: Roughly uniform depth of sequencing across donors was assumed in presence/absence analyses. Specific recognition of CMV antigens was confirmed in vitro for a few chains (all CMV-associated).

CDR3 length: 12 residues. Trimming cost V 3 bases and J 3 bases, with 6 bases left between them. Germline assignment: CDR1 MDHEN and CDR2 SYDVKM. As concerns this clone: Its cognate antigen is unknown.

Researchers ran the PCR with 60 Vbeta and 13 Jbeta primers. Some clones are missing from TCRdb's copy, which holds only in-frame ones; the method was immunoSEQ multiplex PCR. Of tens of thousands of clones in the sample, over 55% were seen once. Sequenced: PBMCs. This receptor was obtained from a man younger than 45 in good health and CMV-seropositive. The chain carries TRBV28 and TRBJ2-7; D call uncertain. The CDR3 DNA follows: TGTGCCAGCAGTTTGCCGGGCTACGAGCAGTACTTC. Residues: CASSLPGYEQYF.